The 4 T cell receptor beta chains below come from one sample, sequenced in a study of blood T cell repertoires in COVID-19. The repertoire was sequenced with immunoSEQ multiplex PCR; TCRdb's copy has only in-frame clones and lacks some. The profile shows 130,000 to 150,000 clones, approximately 89% of them singletons. The sample was peripheral blood. These receptors were taken from a human donor in a cohort sampled during active COVID-19.

V usage is TRBV5-6 and J usage is TRBJ1-2; 9 bases are a match to TRBD1. There are 16 residues in the CDR3. CDR1 and CDR2 (germline): SGHDT, YYEEEE. The junction had 15 bases not matched to a gene; V was cut back by 4 bases and J by 8 bases. The CDR3 DNA sequence: TGTGCCAGCAGCACCCTGAGGACAGGGGCGATAGGGGGCTACACCTTC. Translation: CASSTLRTGAIGGYTF.

The rearrangement links TRBV7-3 to TRBJ2-1, with 8 bases lining up with TRBD2. Germline V gene sequence: CDR1 SGHTA, CDR2 FQGTGA. Trimming at V came to 2 bases and at J to 3 bases, leaving 0 bases not matched to a gene. The CDR3 totals 14 residues. The CDR3 here is CASSLAGGYNEQFF. The CDR3 DNA follows: TGTGCCAGCAGCTTAGCGGGGGGCTACAATGAGCAGTTCTTC.

The chain is built from TRBV9 and TRBJ2-5; tentatively, D is TRBD2 (5 bases). Germline CDR1 SGDLS, CDR2 YYNGEE. Between the trimmed V and J ends, which lost 4 bases and 5 bases, there was a span of 15 bases. The CDR3 runs to 14 residues. The CDR3 nucleotides are TGTGCCAGCAGCCCGAAGAGACTAATCGAGACCCAGTACTTC. Protein sequence: CASSPKRLIETQYF.

This sequence joins TRBV5-1 and TRBJ2-5; 8 bases are a match to TRBD1. Losses at the gene ends were 6 bases for V and 4 bases for J; bases not matched to a gene: 5. The length of the CDR3 is 13 residues. From germline, CDR1 is SGHRS and CDR2 YFSETQ. In DNA, the CDR3 is TGCGCCAGCAAGACAGGGGTGGGAGAGACCCAGTACTTC. Its protein product is CASKTGVGETQYF. The complete variable domain, with remaining parts taken from reference TRBV5-1 and TRBJ2-5, reads KAGVTQTPRYLIKTRGQQVTLSCSPISGHRSVSWYQQTPGQGLQFLFEYFSETQRNKGNFPGRFSGRQFSNSRSEMNVSTLELGDSALYLCASKTGVGETQYFGPGTRLLVL.